The 16 T cell receptor beta chains below come from one sample, sequenced in a study of resident and recirculating memory T cells in vitiligo. Data came from immunoSEQ multiplex PCR; TCRdb stores just in-frame clones and leaves some out. The top ten hold roughly 4.3% of the sample, which has 40,000 to 45,000 clones, 85% to 95% seen once. Material: blood. The receptors originated from a male donor with vitiligo.

This chain connects TRBV19 to TRBJ2-5, with 13 bases lining up with TRBD2. This CDR3 contains 16 residues. Per germline, CDR1 LNHDA and CDR2 SQIVND (reference sequence). V was pared by 4 bases and J by 7 bases, with 9 bases of the junction left unmatched. DNA for the CDR3: TGTGCCAGTAGTAGAGGAGGGACTAGCGGGGAAAGGACCCAGTACTTC. This codes for CASSRGGTSGERTQYF. Supplemented by reference TRBV19 and TRBJ2-5, the full variable domain reads DGGITQSPKYLFRKEGQNVTLSCEQNLNHDAMYWYRQDPGQGLRLIYYSQIVNDFQKGDIAEGYSVSREKKESFPLTVTSAQKNPTAFYLCASSRGGTSGERTQYFGPGTRLLVL.

The chain combines TRBV6-1 with TRBJ1-2, with 8 bases aligning to TRBD1. The germline CDR1 and CDR2 sequences are MNHNS and SASEGT. The CDR3 is 13 amino acids. Unmatched junction bases numbered 9, after V lost 6 bases and J lost 9 bases. CDR3 residues: CASSPGQAVRYTF. The CDR3 DNA reads TGTGCCAGCAGCCCGGGACAGGCGGTTCGCTACACCTTC.

V and J are TRBV30 and TRBJ1-2; D gene ambiguous. This CDR3 contains 14 residues. Germline CDR1 GTSNPN, CDR2 SVGIG (reference sequence). Trimming cost V 0 bases and J 1 base, with 9 bases left between them. CDR3 loop: CAWSVMGSNYGYTF. CDR3 nucleotides: TGTGCCTGGAGTGTAATGGGCAGTAACTATGGCTACACCTTC.

The V call is TRBV4-3, the J call TRBJ2-5, with TRBD2 as a possible D gene (6 bases). In germline, CDR1 is LGHNA, CDR2 YSLEER. The CDR3 loop spans 14 amino acids. V lost 1 base to trimming and J lost 5 bases, with 11 bases between them. The CDR3 sequence is CASSQARGVETQYF. CDR3 sequence (DNA): TGCGCCAGCAGCCAAGCTCGCGGGGTGGAGACCCAGTACTTC.

The V call is TRBV7-8, the J call TRBJ2-7, with 9 bases that match TRBD1. Germline V gives CDR1 SGHVS, CDR2 FQNEAQ. The CDR3 sequence is 17 residues long. V shed 1 base and J 0 bases; nucleotides not matched to a gene: 7. The CDR3: CASSLGEGQGNSYEQYF. The CDR3, as DNA: TGTGCCAGCAGCTTAGGGGAAGGACAGGGGAACTCCTACGAGCAGTACTTC. Looking up the rest from reference TRBV7-8 and TRBJ2-7 gives the full variable domain: GAGVSQSPRYKVAKRGQDVALRCDPISGHVSLFWYQQALGQGPEFLTYFQNEAQLDKSGLPSDRFFAERPEGSVSTLKIQRTQQEDSAVYLCASSLGEGQGNSYEQYFGPGTRLTVT.

The chain joins TRBV29-1 to TRBJ2-3; TRBD1 matches at 7 bases. Germline CDR1 and CDR2: SQVTM and ANQGSEA. CDR3 length: 14 residues. V was clipped by 6 bases and J by 0 bases; unmatched bases: 6. This CDR3 is CSVRTGDSTDTQYF. In nucleotides, the CDR3 is TGCAGCGTCAGGACAGGAGATAGCACAGATACGCAGTATTTT.

The chain employs TRBV30 and TRBJ1-5; the D is unclear. Germline V gene sequence: CDR1 GTSNPN, CDR2 SVGIG (reference sequence). V was clipped by 2 bases and J by 2 bases, with 10 bases between them. The CDR3 totals 14 residues. As DNA, the CDR3 is TGTGCCTGGAGTTTGGGCTTCGGCAATCAGCCCCAGCATTTT. Translating it yields CAWSLGFGNQPQHF.

The chain is built from TRBV5-4 and TRBJ2-1, with 8 positions matching TRBD1. This CDR3 is 12 amino acids long. With V trimmed by 4 bases and J by 13 bases, 7 bases remained unmatched. The germline CDR1 and CDR2 sequences are SGHNT and YYREEE (reference sequence). CDR3 DNA: TGTGCCAGCAGCGGAGGACAGGGCATCCAGTTCTTC. It specifies CASSGGQGIQFF.

This sequence joins TRBV4-3 and TRBJ1-4, with 10 bases aligning to TRBD1. This CDR3 has 16 residues. CDR1 and CDR2 from the germline V gene are LGHNA and YSLEER. With V trimmed by 4 bases and J by 5 bases, 7 bases remained unmatched. Written as DNA, the CDR3 is TGCGCCAGCAGCCGCTTACTGGACAGGGGGAATGAAAAACTGTTTTTT. This translates into CASSRLLDRGNEKLFF.

The table lists this clone with a count of one. The chain links TRBV11-2 to TRBJ2-5, with 8 bases aligning to TRBD2. Germline CDR1 is SGHAT and CDR2 is FQNNGV. The V and J ends lost 3 bases and 9 bases, in that order; junction bases with no gene match: 9. The CDR3 runs to 14 residues. The CDR3 region has the DNA TGTGCCAGCAGCTTCGCGGGGGGAGAGGAATCCCAGTACTTC. This translates into CASSFAGGEESQYF.

The chain uses TRBV19 and TRBJ1-2, with 9 bases that match TRBD1. CDR1 and CDR2 (germline): LNHDA, SQIVND (reference sequence). Unmatched junction bases numbered 6, after V lost 5 bases and J lost 8 bases. This CDR3 has 13 residues. CDR3 nucleotide sequence: TGTGCCAGTAGTCTCCGGGACAGGGTCGGCTACACCTTC. It translates to CASSLRDRVGYTF.

The chain carries TRBV7-5 and TRBJ1-2. TRBV7-5 is given as a pseudogene. The CDR3 covers 15 residues. The CDR3 DNA is TGTGCCAGAAGCCTGGCGAACGACGGAGACTATGGCTACACCTTC. Protein sequence: CARSLANDGDYGYTF.

The genes are TRBV6-5 and TRBJ2-5; D not resolved. CDR3 length equals 12 residues. Germline V gives CDR1 MNHEY, CDR2 SVGAGI. The germline V and J ends were trimmed by 4 bases and 4 bases, with 7 bases remaining between them. CDR3 bases: TGTGCCAGCAGTTCGGGTGGAGAGACCCAGTACTTC. Translated, it gives CASSSGGETQYF.

This clone occurred once. J is TRBJ2-7 and V is TRBV6-6; D may be TRBD2 (6 bases). Between the trimmed V and J ends, which lost 9 bases and 6 bases, there was a span of 15 bases. The CDR3 loop spans 12 amino acids. The germline gives CDR1 MNHNY, CDR2 SVGAGI (reference sequence). The CDR3 region has the DNA TGTGCCAGTTACGGGGGTGTGGGCGAGCAGTACTTC. Residues: CASYGGVGEQYF.

The CDR3 here is CASSFAPRGSTEAFF. For the CDR3, the DNA is TGTGCCAGCAGCTTTGCCCCCAGGGGGAGCACTGAAGCTTTCTTT. This chain links TRBV7-9 with TRBJ1-1; 7 bases fit TRBD1. Unmatched junction bases numbered 8, after V lost 3 bases and J lost 4 bases. CDR1 is SEHNR, CDR2 FQNEAQ, per germline (reference sequence). The CDR3 is made up of 15 amino acids.

V gene TRBV6-1 combines with J gene TRBJ2-5, with 7 bases lining up with TRBD1. The J call may be mistaken, given a closer DNA end match to TRBJ2-7. Germline V lookup: CDR1 MNHNS, CDR2 SASEGT. The CDR3 runs 16 residues. The CDR3 coding sequence is TGTGCCAGCAGTGACCCCGCGCGACAGGGTGGATACGAGCAGTACTTC. Amino acids: CASSDPARQGGYEQYF.